The entry below gives a single TCR beta chain sequence along with its context. Its antigen has not been determined. Within one base of it there is no much larger clone, and no base qualities were kept. The data were taken from a study of technical replicates of blood from a few donors (dated 2017 in TCRdb). Library generation was performed with the immunoSEQ multiplex PCR assay. As stored in TCRdb, this immuneACCESS dataset retains in-frame rearrangements with V and J assigned. A fraction of the clones does not appear; measured against another copy, unresolved V genes explain less than half of the discrepancy, and the remainder lacks a known reason. The sample profile shows 65,000 to 80,000 clones; just under 95% of them were found once. Of the sample, 0.25% falls within the top ten clones. V is clipped by 4 bases and J by 5 bases, and the sequence between their germline boundaries is 14 bases long. According to the germline V gene, CDR1 reads SGHNT and CDR2 reads YENEEA. The cysteine opens and the phenylalanine closes a CDR3 of 14 amino acids. Here the CDR3 DNA is all that survives: 42 bases in frame from base 1.

The chain is made from TRBV11-3 and TRBJ1-2; there is no confident call for the D gene. The sample was T cells isolated from PBMCs. This clonotype was sampled from a human donor in good health. In nucleotide form, the sequence is TGTGCCAGCAGCTCGCGAGGGATGGAGTATGGCTACACCTTC. It specifies CASSSRGMEYGYTF. This CDR3, with the reference TRBV11-3 and TRBJ1-2 proteins standing in past its ends, gives the full variable domain EAGVVQSPRYKIIEKKQPVAFWCNPISGHNTLYWYLQNLGQGPELLIRYENEEAVDDSQLPKDRFSAERLKGVDSTLKIQPAELGDSAVYLCASSSRGMEYGYTFGSGTRLTVV.